This T cell receptor beta chain was captured by sequencing in a study of CD8+CD57+ T cells in acquired aplastic anemia. This clonotype was seen only once. One end of the junction fails to match germline, which may point to a read error. The CDR3 consists of 15 residues. The germline V gene encodes CDR1 SGHAT and CDR2 FQDESV (reference sequence). Genomic DNA acted as the template from which TCR beta VDJ combination and CDR3 sequence profiling were carried out. TCRdb processed the reads anew with MiXCR; each CDR3 protein has one entry. The table lists about 190,000 distinct CDR3 sequences, about 53% of them singletons.

The TCR originated in a human donor in good health, serving as a control. V is TRBV11-1 and J is TRBJ2-2, with D tentatively TRBD1 (6 bases). The specimen sequenced was sorted CD4+, CD8+, or CD8+CD57+ T cells (not recorded which) from PBMCs. The CDR3 reads CASGLGQGTTGEPFF. As DNA, the CDR3 is TGTGCCAGCGGCTTGGGGCAGGGGACCACCGGGGAGCCGTTTTTT.